Listed below are T cell receptor beta chains from one sample, sequenced in a study of cytomegalovirus exposure and HLA in healthy donors. The table came from immunoSEQ multiplex PCR; TCRdb's copy has only in-frame clones and leaves some out. This table holds 250,000 to 300,000 clones, roughly 89% found once. The sequenced material came from PBMCs. These receptors were collected from a young woman in good health and CMV-seronegative. Both conserved end residues are part of each CDR3. A D gene is named only where the DNA matches it firmly. Expanded clones get a size class; other rows say once, few or many, or leave the size out.

clone_size: NA; v_call: TRBV4-3; d_call: TRBD1; j_call: TRBJ1-6; cdr3_aa: CASSGRPGTGGGSPLHF; cdr3_nt: TGCGCCAGCAGCGGACGCCCCGGGACAGGGGGCGGTTCACCCCTCCACTTT
clone_size: NA; v_call: TRBV7-9; d_call: NA; j_call: TRBJ2-7; cdr3_aa: CASSLEAGGDSFGEQYF; cdr3_nt: TGTGCCAGCAGCTTAGAGGCCGGCGGGGACTCCTTCGGCGAGCAGTACTTC
clone_size: NA; v_call: TRBV29-1; d_call: NA; j_call: TRBJ1-2; cdr3_aa: CSVEFTGRYGYTF; cdr3_nt: TGCAGCGTTGAATTCACAGGGCGGTATGGCTACACCTTC
clone_size: NA; v_call: TRBV29-1; d_call: NA; j_call: TRBJ2-1; cdr3_aa: CSVVQGFTYNEQFF; cdr3_nt: TGCAGCGTTGTTCAGGGGTTTACCTACAATGAGCAGTTCTTC
clone_size: NA; v_call: TRBV4-2; d_call: NA; j_call: TRBJ1-2; cdr3_aa: CASSQDSPQNYGYTF; cdr3_nt: TGTGCCAGCAGCCAAGATTCGCCCCAGAACTATGGCTACACCTTC
clone_size: NA; v_call: TRBV10-3; d_call: NA; j_call: TRBJ1-6; cdr3_aa: CAISDLVGVYNSPLHF; cdr3_nt: TGTGCCATCAGTGACCTAGTAGGGGTCTATAATTCACCCCTCCACTTT
clone_size: once; v_call: TRBV27; d_call: TRBD1; j_call: TRBJ2-5; cdr3_aa: CASTRTGVSGYQETQYF; cdr3_nt: TGTGCCAGCACCAGGACAGGGGTATCAGGGTACCAAGAGACCCAGTACTTC
clone_size: NA; v_call: TRBV29-1; d_call: NA; j_call: TRBJ2-2; cdr3_aa: CSVEGLPGAVTGELFF; cdr3_nt: TGCAGCGTTGAAGGGTTACCAGGGGCGGTCACCGGGGAGCTGTTTTTT
clone_size: once; v_call: TRBV28; d_call: NA; j_call: TRBJ1-6; cdr3_aa: CASSWELNSPLHF; cdr3_nt: TGTGCCAGCAGTTGGGAGCTTAATTCACCCCTCCACTTT
clone_size: NA; v_call: TRBV4-3; d_call: TRBD1; j_call: TRBJ2-1; cdr3_aa: CASSREDRGGYNEQFF; cdr3_nt: TGCGCCAGCAGCCGTGAAGACAGGGGCGGCTACAATGAGCAGTTCTTC
clone_size: NA; v_call: TRBV6-5; d_call: NA; j_call: TRBJ2-7; cdr3_aa: CASNQGYEQYF; cdr3_nt: TGTGCCAGCAACCAGGGGTACGAGCAGTACTTC
clone_size: NA; v_call: TRBV2; d_call: NA; j_call: TRBJ1-4; cdr3_aa: CASIRQDEKLFF; cdr3_nt: TGTGCCAGCATAAGACAGGATGAAAAACTGTTTTTT
clone_size: NA; v_call: TRBV27; d_call: NA; j_call: TRBJ2-1; cdr3_aa: CANSLRGRNEQFF; cdr3_nt: TGTGCCAACAGTTTGCGTGGGCGCAATGAGCAGTTCTTC
clone_size: NA; v_call: TRBV2; d_call: TRBD1; j_call: TRBJ1-3; cdr3_aa: CASTNRGSGNTIYF; cdr3_nt: TGTGCCAGCACTAACAGGGGGAGTGGAAACACCATATATTTT
clone_size: NA; v_call: TRBV5-6; d_call: TRBD1; j_call: TRBJ1-5; cdr3_aa: CASSLAGGFLQPQHF; cdr3_nt: TGTGCCAGCAGCTTGGCAGGGGGATTTCTACAGCCCCAGCATTTT
clone_size: once; v_call: TRBV27; d_call: NA; j_call: TRBJ1-1; cdr3_aa: CASSLREAANTEAFF; cdr3_nt: TGTGCCAGCAGTTTAAGGGAGGCGGCGAACACTGAAGCTTTCTTT
clone_size: NA; v_call: TRBV5-6; d_call: NA; j_call: TRBJ1-2; cdr3_aa: CASRISDLRGGYTF; cdr3_nt: TGTGCCAGCAGGATCTCCGACTTACGGGGAGGCTACACCTTC
clone_size: NA; v_call: TRBV2; d_call: NA; j_call: TRBJ1-2; cdr3_aa: CARDGGGYTF; cdr3_nt: TGTGCCAGGGACGGGGGTGGCTACACCTTC
clone_size: NA; v_call: TRBV27; d_call: NA; j_call: TRBJ1-1; cdr3_aa: CASSLSYPRRAFF; cdr3_nt: TGTGCCAGCAGTTTATCCTATCCCCGTCGAGCTTTCTTT
clone_size: NA; v_call: TRBV28; d_call: NA; j_call: TRBJ1-5; cdr3_aa: CASTVGGSLARHQPQHF; cdr3_nt: TGTGCCAGCACCGTCGGGGGGTCACTGGCCCGACATCAGCCCCAGCATTTT
clone_size: NA; v_call: TRBV28; d_call: NA; j_call: TRBJ1-1; cdr3_aa: CASSTVWAGARTEAFF; cdr3_nt: TGTGCCAGCAGTACAGTTTGGGCGGGGGCCCGGACTGAAGCTTTCTTT
clone_size: NA; v_call: TRBV18; d_call: TRBD2; j_call: TRBJ2-7; cdr3_aa: CASSGDYPIYEQYF; cdr3_nt: TGTGCCAGCTCTGGGGACTACCCTATCTACGAGCAGTACTTC
clone_size: NA; v_call: TRBV7-2; d_call: TRBD2; j_call: TRBJ2-5; cdr3_aa: CASRMGLAGAQETQYF; cdr3_nt: TGTGCCAGCAGAATGGGACTAGCGGGCGCACAAGAGACCCAGTACTTC
clone_size: NA; v_call: TRBV7-9; d_call: NA; j_call: TRBJ1-2; cdr3_aa: CASSFPGDRNYGYTF; cdr3_nt: TGTGCCAGCAGTTTTCCCGGAGATAGAAACTATGGCTACACCTTC
clone_size: NA; v_call: TRBV28; d_call: TRBD1; j_call: TRBJ2-7; cdr3_aa: CASNTGGFSYEQYF; cdr3_nt: TGTGCCAGCAATACAGGGGGTTTCTCCTACGAGCAGTACTTC
clone_size: NA; v_call: TRBV10-1; d_call: NA; j_call: TRBJ1-1; cdr3_aa: CASSRGTEAFF; cdr3_nt: TGCGCCAGCAGCAGGGGAACTGAAGCTTTCTTT
clone_size: NA; v_call: TRBV4-1; d_call: NA; j_call: TRBJ1-2; cdr3_aa: CASSRRTAVSGYTF; cdr3_nt: TGCGCCAGCAGCCGCCGGACAGCCGTAAGTGGCTACACCTTC
clone_size: NA; v_call: TRBV7-2; d_call: TRBD1; j_call: TRBJ1-2; cdr3_aa: CASSSTGLGYTF; cdr3_nt: TGTGCCAGCAGCTCGACAGGGCTTGGCTACACCTTC
clone_size: NA; v_call: TRBV19; d_call: TRBD1; j_call: TRBJ2-5; cdr3_aa: CASSLQGGRETQYF; cdr3_nt: TGTGCCAGTAGCCTACAGGGGGGAAGGGAGACCCAGTACTTC
clone_size: NA; v_call: TRBV9; d_call: NA; j_call: TRBJ2-2; cdr3_aa: CASSVLRDTGELFF; cdr3_nt: TGTGCCAGCAGCGTATTGAGGGACACCGGGGAGCTGTTTTTT
clone_size: NA; v_call: TRBV2; d_call: NA; j_call: TRBJ2-4; cdr3_aa: CASSPGVSQGNIQYF; cdr3_nt: TGTGCCAGCAGCCCAGGAGTTAGCCAGGGAAACATTCAGTACTTC
clone_size: NA; v_call: TRBV5-1; d_call: NA; j_call: TRBJ2-2; cdr3_aa: CASSSQDLANTGELFF; cdr3_nt: TGCGCCAGCAGCTCCCAGGACTTAGCGAACACCGGGGAGCTGTTTTTT
clone_size: NA; v_call: TRBV4-3; d_call: TRBD1; j_call: TRBJ1-6; cdr3_aa: CASEPGQGMAPLHF; cdr3_nt: TGCGCCAGCGAACCGGGACAGGGGATGGCACCCCTCCACTTT
clone_size: NA; v_call: TRBV4-3; d_call: NA; j_call: TRBJ1-2; cdr3_aa: CASSPNLASNYGYTF; cdr3_nt: TGCGCCAGCAGCCCTAATTTAGCATCTAACTATGGCTACACCTTC
clone_size: NA; v_call: TRBV11-2; d_call: TRBD1; j_call: TRBJ2-1; cdr3_aa: CASSWGQGNEQFF; cdr3_nt: TGTGCCAGCAGCTGGGGACAGGGTAATGAGCAGTTCTTC
clone_size: once; v_call: TRBV5-1; d_call: TRBD2; j_call: TRBJ2-3; cdr3_aa: CASSPGTSGPIYTQYF; cdr3_nt: TGCGCCAGCAGCCCCGGGACTAGCGGGCCAATATATACGCAGTATTTT
clone_size: NA; v_call: TRBV27; d_call: NA; j_call: TRBJ2-1; cdr3_aa: CASSPLDDRYNEQFF; cdr3_nt: TGTGCCAGCAGTCCATTAGACGACAGATACAATGAGCAGTTCTTC
clone_size: once; v_call: TRBV18; d_call: TRBD1; j_call: TRBJ2-3; cdr3_aa: CASSRVGQGTDTQYF; cdr3_nt: TGTGCCAGCTCACGGGTCGGACAGGGGACAGATACGCAGTATTTT
clone_size: NA; v_call: TRBV5-4; d_call: TRBD2; j_call: TRBJ2-5; cdr3_aa: CASSLDTSGVQETQYF; cdr3_nt: TGTGCCAGCAGCTTGGATACTAGCGGGGTTCAAGAGACCCAGTACTTC
clone_size: NA; v_call: TRBV27; d_call: TRBD1; j_call: TRBJ2-7; cdr3_aa: CASSFTGGPYEQYF; cdr3_nt: TGTGCCAGCAGTTTTACAGGGGGCCCCTACGAGCAGTACTTC
clone_size: NA; v_call: TRBV10-2; d_call: NA; j_call: TRBJ2-3; cdr3_aa: CASSEIIAGYTDTQYF; cdr3_nt: TGCGCCAGCAGTGAGATAATAGCCGGTTACACAGATACGCAGTATTTT
clone_size: NA; v_call: TRBV28; d_call: NA; j_call: TRBJ2-7; cdr3_aa: CASSLFGRDEQYF; cdr3_nt: TGTGCCAGCAGTTTATTTGGCAGGGATGAGCAGTACTTC
clone_size: NA; v_call: TRBV6-1; d_call: NA; j_call: TRBJ2-3; cdr3_aa: CASSPHRGKGDTQYF; cdr3_nt: TGTGCCAGCAGTCCCCACCGGGGGAAGGGGGATACGCAGTATTTT
clone_size: NA; v_call: TRBV28; d_call: NA; j_call: TRBJ1-1; cdr3_aa: CASSHRWGGAMNTEAFF; cdr3_nt: TGTGCCAGCAGCCACCGGTGGGGGGGGGCGATGAACACTGAAGCTTTCTTT
clone_size: NA; v_call: TRBV11-2; d_call: TRBD2; j_call: TRBJ2-7; cdr3_aa: CASSPGLAIHYEQYF; cdr3_nt: TGTGCCAGCAGCCCTGGACTAGCAATCCACTACGAGCAGTACTTC
clone_size: NA; v_call: TRBV6-5; d_call: NA; j_call: TRBJ1-2; cdr3_aa: CASSYEQGTYGYTF; cdr3_nt: TGTGCCAGCAGTTACGAACAGGGCACCTATGGCTACACCTTC
clone_size: NA; v_call: TRBV5-1; d_call: NA; j_call: TRBJ1-3; cdr3_aa: CASSWGGVVAGNTIYF; cdr3_nt: TGCGCCAGCAGCTGGGGTGGCGTGGTAGCGGGAAACACCATATATTTT
clone_size: NA; v_call: TRBV28; d_call: NA; j_call: TRBJ1-4; cdr3_aa: CASSLPQRNEKLFF; cdr3_nt: TGTGCCAGCAGTTTACCTCAGCGTAATGAAAAACTGTTTTTT
clone_size: NA; v_call: TRBV7-9; d_call: NA; j_call: TRBJ2-1; cdr3_aa: CASSLGPEQFF; cdr3_nt: TGTGCCAGCAGCTTAGGGCCAGAGCAGTTCTTC
clone_size: NA; v_call: TRBV7-9; d_call: NA; j_call: TRBJ1-5; cdr3_aa: CASSPTGWSNQPQHF; cdr3_nt: TGTGCCAGCAGCCCCACAGGCTGGAGCAATCAGCCCCAGCATTTT
clone_size: NA; v_call: TRBV7-9; d_call: NA; j_call: TRBJ1-1; cdr3_aa: CASSSRDTEAFF; cdr3_nt: TGTGCCAGCAGCTCCCGGGACACTGAAGCTTTCTTT
clone_size: NA; v_call: TRBV6-5; d_call: TRBD1; j_call: TRBJ1-2; cdr3_aa: CASSHRTGRNYGYTF; cdr3_nt: TGTGCCAGCAGTCACCGGACAGGGCGGAACTATGGCTACACCTTC
clone_size: NA; v_call: TRBV2; d_call: NA; j_call: TRBJ1-1; cdr3_aa: CATTSGGNTEAFF; cdr3_nt: TGTGCTACCACCAGCGGGGGGAACACTGAAGCTTTCTTT
clone_size: few; v_call: TRBV25-1; d_call: NA; j_call: TRBJ1-2; cdr3_aa: CANHPANYGYTF; cdr3_nt: TGTGCCAACCACCCAGCTAACTATGGCTACACCTTC